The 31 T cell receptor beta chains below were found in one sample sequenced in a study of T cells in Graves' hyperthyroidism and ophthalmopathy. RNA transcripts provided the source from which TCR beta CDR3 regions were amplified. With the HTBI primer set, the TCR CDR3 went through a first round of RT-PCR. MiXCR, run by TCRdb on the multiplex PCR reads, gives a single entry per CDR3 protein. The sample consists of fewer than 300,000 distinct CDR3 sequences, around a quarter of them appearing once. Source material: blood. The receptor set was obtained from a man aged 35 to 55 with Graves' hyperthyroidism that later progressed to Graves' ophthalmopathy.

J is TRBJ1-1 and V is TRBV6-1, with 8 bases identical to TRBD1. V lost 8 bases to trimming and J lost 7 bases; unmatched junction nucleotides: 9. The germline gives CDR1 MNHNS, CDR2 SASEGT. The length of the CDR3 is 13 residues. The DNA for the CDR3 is TGTGCCAGCTTGGGACAGGCCTTCGTTGAAGCTTTCTTT. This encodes CASLGQAFVEAFF.

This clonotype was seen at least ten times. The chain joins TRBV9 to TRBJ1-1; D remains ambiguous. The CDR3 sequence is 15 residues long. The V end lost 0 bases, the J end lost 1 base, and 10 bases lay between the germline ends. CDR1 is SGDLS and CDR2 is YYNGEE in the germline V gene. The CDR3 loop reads CASSVEGSPNTEAFF. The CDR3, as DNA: TGTGCCAGCAGCGTAGAGGGATCTCCGAACACTGAAGCTTTCTTT. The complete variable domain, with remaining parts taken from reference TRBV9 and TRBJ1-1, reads DSGVTQTPKHLITATGQRVTLRCSPRSGDLSVYWYQQSLDQGLQFLIQYYNGEERAKGNILERFSAQQFPDLHSELNLSSLELGDSALYFCASSVEGSPNTEAFFGQGTRLTVV.

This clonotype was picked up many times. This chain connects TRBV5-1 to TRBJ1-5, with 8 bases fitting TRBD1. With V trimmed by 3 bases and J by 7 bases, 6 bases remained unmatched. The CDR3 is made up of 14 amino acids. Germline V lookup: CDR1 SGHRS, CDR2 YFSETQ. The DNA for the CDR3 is TGCGCCAGCAGCTCCGGACAGGGAGGGCAGCCCCAGCATTTT. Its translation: CASSSGQGGQPQHF.

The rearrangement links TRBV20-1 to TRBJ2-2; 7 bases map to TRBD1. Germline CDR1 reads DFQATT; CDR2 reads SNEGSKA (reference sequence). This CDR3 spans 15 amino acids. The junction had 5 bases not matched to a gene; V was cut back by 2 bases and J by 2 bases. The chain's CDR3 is CSARRTGDNTGELFF. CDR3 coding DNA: TGCAGTGCTAGACGCACAGGGGACAACACCGGGGAGCTGTTTTTT.

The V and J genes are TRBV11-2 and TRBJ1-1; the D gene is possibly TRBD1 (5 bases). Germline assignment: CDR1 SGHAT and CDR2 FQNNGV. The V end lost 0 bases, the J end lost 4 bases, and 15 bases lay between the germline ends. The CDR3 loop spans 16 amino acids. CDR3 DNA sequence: TGTGCCAGCAGCTTAGATATTGGATCGGGGGGCACTGAAGCTTTCTTT. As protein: CASSLDIGSGGTEAFF.

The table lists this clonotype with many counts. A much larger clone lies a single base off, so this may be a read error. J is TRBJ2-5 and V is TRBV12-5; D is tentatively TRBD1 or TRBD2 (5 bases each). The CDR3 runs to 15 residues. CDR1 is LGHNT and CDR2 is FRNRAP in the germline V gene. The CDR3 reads CASGLWDLGGETQCF. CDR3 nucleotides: TGTGCTAGTGGTTTGTGGGACCTCGGCGGAGAGACCCAGTGCTTC.

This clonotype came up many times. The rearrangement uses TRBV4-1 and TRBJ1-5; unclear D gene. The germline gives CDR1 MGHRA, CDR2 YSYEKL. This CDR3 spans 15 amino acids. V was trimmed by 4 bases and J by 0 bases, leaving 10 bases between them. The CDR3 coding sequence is TGCGCCAGCAGCCCTCGACACGATAGCAATCAGCCCCAGCATTTT. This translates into CASSPRHDSNQPQHF.

This CDR3 is CASSTGGGNQPQHF. DNA for the CDR3: TGTGCCAGTTCGACAGGGGGCGGCAATCAGCCCCAGCATTTT. The chain combines TRBV28 with TRBJ1-5, with 10 bases identical to TRBD1. The germline V gene has CDR1 MDHEN and CDR2 SYDVKM. V trimming: 9 bases; J trimming: 2 bases; junction bases outside the gene matches: 4. CDR3 length equals 14 residues. The whole variable domain, remainder taken from reference TRBV28 and TRBJ1-5, is DVKVTQSSRYLVKRTGEKVFLECVQDMDHENMFWYRQDPGLGLRLIYFSYDVKMKEKGDIPEGYSVSREKKERFSLILESASTNQTSMYLCASSTGGGNQPQHFGDGTRLSIL.

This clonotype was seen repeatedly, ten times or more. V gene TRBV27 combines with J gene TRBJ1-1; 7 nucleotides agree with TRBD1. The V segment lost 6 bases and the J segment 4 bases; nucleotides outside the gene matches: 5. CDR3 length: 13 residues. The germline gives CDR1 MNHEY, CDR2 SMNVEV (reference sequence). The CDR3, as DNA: TGTGCCAGCAGGACAGGGACTCTCACTGAAGCTTTCTTT. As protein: CASRTGTLTEAFF.

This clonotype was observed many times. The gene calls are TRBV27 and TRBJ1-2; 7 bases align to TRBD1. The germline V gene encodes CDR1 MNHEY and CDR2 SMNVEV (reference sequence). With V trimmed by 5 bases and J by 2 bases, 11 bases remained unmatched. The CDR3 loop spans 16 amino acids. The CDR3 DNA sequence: TGTGCCAGCAGTCAACAAACCAGGGGGTACAACTATGGCTACACCTTC. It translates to CASSQQTRGYNYGYTF.

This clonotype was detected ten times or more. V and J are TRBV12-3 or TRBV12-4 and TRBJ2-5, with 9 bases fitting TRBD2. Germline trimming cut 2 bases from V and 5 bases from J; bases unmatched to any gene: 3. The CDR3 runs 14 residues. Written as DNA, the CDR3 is TGTGCCAGCAGTTTACTAGCGGGACCGGAGACCCAGTACTTC. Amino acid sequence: CASSLLAGPETQYF.

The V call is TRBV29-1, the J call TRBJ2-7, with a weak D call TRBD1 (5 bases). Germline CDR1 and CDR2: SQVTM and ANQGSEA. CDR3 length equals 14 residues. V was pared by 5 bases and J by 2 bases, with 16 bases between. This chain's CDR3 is CSVYVEDSAYEQYF. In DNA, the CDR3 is TGCAGCGTTTATGTGGAAGACAGCGCCTACGAGCAGTACTTC.

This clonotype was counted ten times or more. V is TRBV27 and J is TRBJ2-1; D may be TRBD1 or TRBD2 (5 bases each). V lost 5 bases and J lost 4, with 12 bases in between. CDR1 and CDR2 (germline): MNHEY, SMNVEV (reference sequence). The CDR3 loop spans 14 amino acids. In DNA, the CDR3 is TGTGCCAGCAGTGACAGTGGGGGATACAATGAGCAGTTCTTC. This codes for CASSDSGGYNEQFF.

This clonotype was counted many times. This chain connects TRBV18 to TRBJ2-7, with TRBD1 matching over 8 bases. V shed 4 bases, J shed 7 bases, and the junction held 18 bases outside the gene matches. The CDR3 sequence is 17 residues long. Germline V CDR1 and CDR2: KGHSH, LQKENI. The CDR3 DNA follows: TGTGCCAGCTCACTATCCATAGGGACAGGACCTGGTGAAGAGCAGTACTTC. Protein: CASSLSIGTGPGEEQYF.

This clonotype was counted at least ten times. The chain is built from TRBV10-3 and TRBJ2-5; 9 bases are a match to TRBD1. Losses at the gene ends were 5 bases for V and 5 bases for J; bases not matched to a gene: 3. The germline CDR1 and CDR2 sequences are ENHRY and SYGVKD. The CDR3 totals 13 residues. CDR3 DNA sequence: TGTGCCATCAGTCGGGACAGGGTTGAGACCCAGTACTTC. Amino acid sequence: CAISRDRVETQYF.

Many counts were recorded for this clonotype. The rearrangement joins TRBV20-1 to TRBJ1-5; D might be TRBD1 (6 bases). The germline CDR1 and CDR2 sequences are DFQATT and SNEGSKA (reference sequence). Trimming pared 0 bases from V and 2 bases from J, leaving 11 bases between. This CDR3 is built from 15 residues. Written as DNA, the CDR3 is TGCAGTGCTAGAGATTCAGGGGCAGGCAATCAGCCCCAGCATTTT. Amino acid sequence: CSARDSGAGNQPQHF.

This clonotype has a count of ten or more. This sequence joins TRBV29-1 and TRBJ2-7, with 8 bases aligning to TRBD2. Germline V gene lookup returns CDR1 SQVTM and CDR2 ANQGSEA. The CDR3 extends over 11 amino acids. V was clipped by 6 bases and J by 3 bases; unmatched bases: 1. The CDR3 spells CSVRGGYEQYF. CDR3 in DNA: TGCAGCGTCCGGGGGGGCTACGAGCAGTACTTC.

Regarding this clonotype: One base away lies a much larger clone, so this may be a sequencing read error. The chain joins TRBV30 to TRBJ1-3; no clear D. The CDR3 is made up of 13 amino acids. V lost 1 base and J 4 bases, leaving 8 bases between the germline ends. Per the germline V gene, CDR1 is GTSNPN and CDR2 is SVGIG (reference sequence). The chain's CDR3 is CAWSAGEGNTIYF. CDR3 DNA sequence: TGTGCCTGGAGTGCGGGTGAAGGAAACACCATATATTTT.

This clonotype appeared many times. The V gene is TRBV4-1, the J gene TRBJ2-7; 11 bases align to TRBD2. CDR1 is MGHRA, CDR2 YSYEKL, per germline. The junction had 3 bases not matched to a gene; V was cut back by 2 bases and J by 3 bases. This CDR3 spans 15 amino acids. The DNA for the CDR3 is TGCGCCAGCAGCCAATTCGGGACTAGCGGCTACGAGCAGTACTTC. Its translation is CASSQFGTSGYEQYF.

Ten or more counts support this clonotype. CDR3 protein: CASSLMDTLNQPQHF. The DNA for the CDR3 is TGTGCCAGCTCACTTATGGACACCTTAAATCAGCCCCAGCATTTT. The V gene is TRBV18, the J gene TRBJ1-5; TRBD1 is a possible D gene (5 bases). The ends were cut back, 4 bases at V and 4 bases at J, with 14 bases in the middle. Germline V gene lookup returns CDR1 KGHSH and CDR2 LQKENI. This CDR3 spans 15 amino acids.

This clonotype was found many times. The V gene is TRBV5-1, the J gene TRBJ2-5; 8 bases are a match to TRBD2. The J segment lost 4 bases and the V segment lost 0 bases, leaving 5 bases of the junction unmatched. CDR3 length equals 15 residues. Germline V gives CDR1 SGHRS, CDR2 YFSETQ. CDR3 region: CASSLGGSGGETQYF. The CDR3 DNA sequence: TGCGCCAGCAGCTTGGGAGGAAGCGGGGGAGAGACCCAGTACTTC.

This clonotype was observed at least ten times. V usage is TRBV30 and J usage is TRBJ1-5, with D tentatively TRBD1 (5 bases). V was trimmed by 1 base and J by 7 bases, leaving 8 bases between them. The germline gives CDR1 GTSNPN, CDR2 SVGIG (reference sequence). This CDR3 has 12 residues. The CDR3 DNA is TGTGCCTGGAGTGATCAGGGCCAGCCCCAGCATTTT. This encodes CAWSDQGQPQHF.

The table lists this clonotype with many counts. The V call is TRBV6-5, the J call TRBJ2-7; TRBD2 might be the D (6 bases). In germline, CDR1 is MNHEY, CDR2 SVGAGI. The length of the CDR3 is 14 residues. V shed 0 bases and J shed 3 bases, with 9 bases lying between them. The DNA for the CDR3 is TGTGCCAGCAGTTACTCCGGGGGAGACTACGAGCAGTACTTC. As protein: CASSYSGGDYEQYF.

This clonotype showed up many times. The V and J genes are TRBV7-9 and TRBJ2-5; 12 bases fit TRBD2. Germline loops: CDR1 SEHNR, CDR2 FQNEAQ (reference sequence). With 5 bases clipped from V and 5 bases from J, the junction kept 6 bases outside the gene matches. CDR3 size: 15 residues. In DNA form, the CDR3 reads TGTGCCAGCAGCCTCAGGACTAGCGGGGCGGAGACCCAGTACTTC. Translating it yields CASSLRTSGAETQYF.

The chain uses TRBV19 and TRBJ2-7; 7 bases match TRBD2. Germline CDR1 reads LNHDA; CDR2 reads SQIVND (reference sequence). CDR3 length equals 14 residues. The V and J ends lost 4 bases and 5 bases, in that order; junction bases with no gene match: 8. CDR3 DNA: TGTGCCAGTAGTAAGGTAGGCGGGAGAGACGAGCAGTACTTC. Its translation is CASSKVGGRDEQYF. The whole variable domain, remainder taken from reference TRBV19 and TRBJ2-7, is DGGITQSPKYLFRKEGQNVTLSCEQNLNHDAMYWYRQDPGQGLRLIYYSQIVNDFQKGDIAEGYSVSREKKESFPLTVTSAQKNPTAFYLCASSKVGGRDEQYFGPGTRLTVT.

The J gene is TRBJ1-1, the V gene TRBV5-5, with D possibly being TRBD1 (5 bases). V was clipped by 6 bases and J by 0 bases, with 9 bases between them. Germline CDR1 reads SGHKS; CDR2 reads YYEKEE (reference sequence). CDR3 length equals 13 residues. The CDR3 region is CASTQGVNTEAFF. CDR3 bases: TGTGCCAGCACTCAAGGGGTGAACACTGAAGCTTTCTTT.

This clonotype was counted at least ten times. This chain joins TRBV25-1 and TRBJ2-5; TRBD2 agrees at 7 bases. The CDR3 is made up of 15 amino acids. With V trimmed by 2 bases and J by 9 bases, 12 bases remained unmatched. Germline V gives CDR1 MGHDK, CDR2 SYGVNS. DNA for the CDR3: TGTGCCAGCAGTGAACGTCACAGGCCTCGGGGGGCCCAGTACTTC. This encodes CASSERHRPRGAQYF.

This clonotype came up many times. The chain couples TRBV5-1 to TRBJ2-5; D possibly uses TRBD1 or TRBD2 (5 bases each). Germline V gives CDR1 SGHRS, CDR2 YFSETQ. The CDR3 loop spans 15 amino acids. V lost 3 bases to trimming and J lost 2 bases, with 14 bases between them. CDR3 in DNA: TGCGCCAGCAGCTCGGAGCCGGGACGGCAAGAGACCCAGTACTTC. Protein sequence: CASSSEPGRQETQYF.

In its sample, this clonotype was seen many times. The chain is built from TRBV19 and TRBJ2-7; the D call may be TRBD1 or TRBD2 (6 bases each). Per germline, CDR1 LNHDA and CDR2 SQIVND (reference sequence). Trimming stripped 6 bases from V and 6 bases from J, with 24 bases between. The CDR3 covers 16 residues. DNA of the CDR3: TGTGCCAGTAGCTCTTCGTACGGGAGCGAAGGGGGCGAGCAGTACTTC. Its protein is CASSSSYGSEGGEQYF.

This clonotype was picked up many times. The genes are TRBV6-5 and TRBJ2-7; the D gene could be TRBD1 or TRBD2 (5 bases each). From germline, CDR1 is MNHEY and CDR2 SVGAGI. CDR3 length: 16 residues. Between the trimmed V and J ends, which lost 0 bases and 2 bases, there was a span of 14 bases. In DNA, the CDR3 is TGTGCCAGCAGTTACTCGTACCGGGACCCAACCTACGAGCAGTACTTC. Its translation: CASSYSYRDPTYEQYF.

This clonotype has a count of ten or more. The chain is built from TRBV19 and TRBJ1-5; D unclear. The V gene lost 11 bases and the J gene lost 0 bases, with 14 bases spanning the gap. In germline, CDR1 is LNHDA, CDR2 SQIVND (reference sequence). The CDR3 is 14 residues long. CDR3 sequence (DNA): TGTGCCGGAAAAAACAGCAATAGCAATCAGCCCCAGCATTTT. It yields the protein CAGKNSNSNQPQHF.